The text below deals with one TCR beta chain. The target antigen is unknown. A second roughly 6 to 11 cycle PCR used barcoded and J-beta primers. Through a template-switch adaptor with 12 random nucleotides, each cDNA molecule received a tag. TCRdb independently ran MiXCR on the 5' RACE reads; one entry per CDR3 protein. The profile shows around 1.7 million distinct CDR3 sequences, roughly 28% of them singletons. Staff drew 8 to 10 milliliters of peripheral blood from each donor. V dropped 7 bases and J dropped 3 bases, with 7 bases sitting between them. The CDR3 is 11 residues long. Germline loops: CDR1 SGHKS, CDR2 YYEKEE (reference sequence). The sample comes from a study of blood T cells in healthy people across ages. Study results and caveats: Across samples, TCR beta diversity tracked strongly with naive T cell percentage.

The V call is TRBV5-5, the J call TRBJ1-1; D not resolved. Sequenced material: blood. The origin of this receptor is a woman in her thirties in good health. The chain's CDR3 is CASVRDTEAFF. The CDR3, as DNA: TGTGCCAGCGTGAGGGACACTGAAGCTTTCTTT.